This T cell receptor (beta chain) was retrieved from a study of T-cell memory formation after mild COVID-19. Study conclusions and caveats: The appearance of some responding clones in pre-infection memory suggested that cross-reactive memory joined.

As concerns this clonotype: Antigen unknown.

This CDR3 comprises 15 residues. Germline trimming cut 3 bases from V and 4 bases from J; bases unmatched to any gene: 7. From germline, CDR1 is SGHRS and CDR2 YFSETQ. MiXCR, run by TCRdb on the 5' RACE reads, gives a single entry per CDR3 protein. The sample records 210,000 or so distinct CDR3 sequences, approximately 20% being singletons. This rearrangement joins TRBV5-1 to TRBJ1-1, with TRBD1 matching 9 bases. Sequencing used PBMCs or a T cell subset sorted from them (not recorded which). This clonotype was sampled from an adult woman who had mild COVID-19 (a few samples of this study predate the infection). Cell type and time point are not known. This CDR3 reads CASSSTQGASTEAFF. The CDR3 region has the DNA TGCGCCAGCAGCTCCACACAGGGGGCGTCCACTGAAGCTTTCTTT.